This T cell receptor (beta chain) was recorded in a study of blood T cell repertoires in COVID-19. The overall study: The study drew acute and convalescent COVID-19 samples from the United States, Italy and Spain.

Germline V gives CDR1 KGHDR, CDR2 SFDVKD. The CDR3 sequence is 13 residues long. Trimming removed 8 bases from V and 3 bases from J, with 11 bases in between. Under the authors' procedure: Nucleated cell counts were estimated from reference gene primer amplification. Sequenced by immunoSEQ multiplex PCR; TCRdb stores in-frame clones only, minus some. V, J and clone size derive from that table, while D and trimming were established from the DNA sequence. The table lists approximately 270,000 clones, around nine tenths of them singletons, with approximately 10% in the top ten. The rearrangement links TRBV24-1 to TRBJ2-3; the D is unclear. The receptor was isolated from a man aged 40-55 years with active or convalescent COVID-19. Material: peripheral blood. The CDR3 bases are TGTGCCACCATAGATACTATAACAGATACGCAGTATTTT. Translated: CATIDTITDTQYF.